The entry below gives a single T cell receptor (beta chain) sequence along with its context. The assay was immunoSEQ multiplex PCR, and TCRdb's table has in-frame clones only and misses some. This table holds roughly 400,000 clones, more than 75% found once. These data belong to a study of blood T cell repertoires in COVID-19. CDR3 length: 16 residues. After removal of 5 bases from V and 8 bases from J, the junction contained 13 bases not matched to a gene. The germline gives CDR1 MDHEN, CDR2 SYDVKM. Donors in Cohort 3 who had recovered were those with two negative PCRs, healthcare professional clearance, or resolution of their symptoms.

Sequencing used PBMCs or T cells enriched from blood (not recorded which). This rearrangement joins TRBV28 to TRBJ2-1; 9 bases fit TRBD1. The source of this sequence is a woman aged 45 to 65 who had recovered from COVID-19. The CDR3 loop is CASSKPGQGHRDEQFF. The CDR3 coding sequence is TGTGCCAGCAGTAAGCCGGGACAGGGTCACAGGGATGAGCAGTTCTTC. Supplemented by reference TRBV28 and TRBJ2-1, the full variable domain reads DVKVTQSSRYLVKRTGEKVFLECVQDMDHENMFWYRQDPGLGLRLIYFSYDVKMKEKGDIPEGYSVSREKKERFSLILESASTNQTSMYLCASSKPGQGHRDEQFFGPGTRLTVL.